One sample yielded the 8 T cell receptor beta chains listed below, sequenced in a study of CD8 T cells in ankylosing spondylitis. A single record per CDR3 protein comes from TCRdb applying MiXCR to the 5' RACE reads. This table holds 700,000 to 850,000 distinct CDR3 sequences, about an eighth found once. Study results and limitations: A motif of under ten highly homologous TCR beta variants was seen as apparently characteristic of ankylosing spondylitis blood.

What these receptors recognize is not known. Material for sequencing was blood, either unsorted or a sorted T cell fraction (not recorded which). The receptors come from a male donor with ankylosing spondylitis.

This sequence joins TRBV7-3 and TRBJ1-2; 9 positions agree with TRBD1. V was pared by 0 bases and J by 6 bases, with 5 bases of the junction left unmatched. Germline V gene lookup returns CDR1 SGHTA and CDR2 FQGTGA. There are 15 residues in the CDR3. CDR3 sequence reads: CASSLTGQGYNGYTF. The CDR3 DNA sequence: TGTGCCAGCAGCTTAACCGGACAGGGGTACAATGGCTACACCTTC.

The chain carries TRBV10-3 and TRBJ2-1; 12 bases match TRBD2. This CDR3 has 16 residues. V shed 4 bases and J 1 base; nucleotides not matched to a gene: 2. CDR1 is ENHRY, CDR2 SYGVKD, per germline. As DNA, the CDR3 is TGTGCCATCAGTGGGACTAGCGGGGCTTCCTACAATGAGCAGTTCTTC. It is translated as CAISGTSGASYNEQFF.

A few counts support this clonotype. This rearrangement joins TRBV20-1 to TRBJ2-5; D not resolved. The germline CDR1 and CDR2 sequences are DFQATT and SNEGSKA (reference sequence). Trimming shortened V by 8 bases and J by 5 bases, and 9 bases separated the two germline ends. CDR3 size: 10 residues. The CDR3 protein is CSTVGETQYF. The CDR3 nucleotides read TGCAGTACAGTAGGGGAGACCCAGTACTTC.

This clonotype occurred many times. The rearrangement uses TRBV12-3 or TRBV12-4 and TRBJ1-5, with 9 positions matching TRBD1. The CDR3 is made up of 15 amino acids. With 5 bases clipped from V and 0 bases from J, the junction kept 2 bases outside the gene matches. DNA for the CDR3: TGTGCCAGCAGTCCGGACAGGGGTAGCAATCAGCCCCAGCATTTT. Encoded protein: CASSPDRGSNQPQHF.

This clonotype was counted between two and nine times. The chain recombines TRBV6-2 or TRBV6-3 with TRBJ2-7; perhaps D is TRBD1 or TRBD2 (6 bases each). The CDR3 contains 13 residues. CDR1 is MNHEY and CDR2 is SVGEGT in the germline V gene. The V end was cut by 6 bases, the J end by 2 bases, with 11 bases between. The CDR3 bases are TGTGCCAGCAGAGTAGGGGGGACCTACGAGCAGTACTTC. Protein: CASRVGGTYEQYF.

This clonotype has just one count. The chain couples TRBV6-1 to TRBJ2-7, with D possibly being TRBD2 (5 bases). Germline V CDR1 and CDR2: MNHNS, SASEGT. V lost 5 bases to trimming and J lost 5 bases, with 13 bases between them. This CDR3 comprises 13 residues. CDR3: CASSPGGGHEQYF. CDR3 in DNA: TGTGCCAGCAGTCCCGGAGGTGGGCACGAGCAGTACTTC.

This chain uses TRBV2 with TRBJ2-7; D is undetermined. The CDR3 runs to 14 residues. The V end was cut by 7 bases, the J end by 2 bases, with 15 bases between. CDR1 is SNHLY, CDR2 FYNNEI, per germline. For the CDR3, the DNA is TGTGCCAGCACCATCGCGGCCACAGCCTACGAGCAGTACTTC. This encodes CASTIAATAYEQYF.

V and J are TRBV20-1 and TRBJ2-3; 9 nucleotides line up with TRBD2. The germline V gene has CDR1 DFQATT and CDR2 SNEGSKA (reference sequence). After removal of 3 bases from V and 1 base from J, the junction contained 5 bases not matched to a gene. The length of the CDR3 is 15 residues. CDR3 amino acids: CSASRVAGGTDTQYF. The CDR3 DNA follows: TGCAGTGCTAGCAGGGTAGCGGGGGGCACAGATACGCAGTATTTT.